These 23 T cell receptor beta chains came from one sample sequenced in a study of blood T cell repertoires in COVID-19. Sequencing was performed with immunoSEQ multiplex PCR; in TCRdb, only in-frame clones are kept and a portion is missing. Of some 200,000 clones listed, approximately 82% are singletons. Sequencing input: peripheral blood. These receptors all stem from a human donor with acute or convalescent COVID-19. The donor label of this sample is uncertain.

The chain joins TRBV4-1 to TRBJ2-3; 14 bases line up with TRBD2. CDR1 MGHRA and CDR2 YSYEKL come from the germline V gene. The CDR3 is 17 amino acids. V lost 1 base and J lost 6; bases outside the gene matches: 6. CDR3 DNA: TGCGCCAGCAGCCAAGGAGGGACTAGCGGGAGCGGTGATACGCAGTATTTT. This sequence encodes CASSQGGTSGSGDTQYF.

The rearrangement uses TRBV7-2 and TRBJ2-5; perhaps TRBD1 as D (8 bases). The CDR3 consists of 13 residues. Germline assignment: CDR1 SGHTA and CDR2 FQGNSA. Trimming left V 8 bases short and J 5 bases short, with 15 bases between. CDR3 loop: CASGTGGEETQYF. For the CDR3, the DNA is TGTGCCAGCGGCACAGGGGGGGAGGAGACCCAGTACTTC.

This chain uses TRBV3-1 (or the pseudogene TRBV3-2) with TRBJ2-5, with TRBD2 identical over 9 bases. Germline V gene data show CDR1 as LGHDT and CDR2 as YNNKEL (reference sequence). The CDR3 is 15 amino acids. Trimming took 8 bases from V and 1 from J; bases not matched to a gene: 8. The CDR3 sequence is CASSLLAGSQETQYF. CDR3 DNA: TGTGCCAGCTCTCTTCTAGCGGGGAGCCAAGAGACCCAGTACTTC.

As to this clone: Other DNA sequences from this sample encode an identical CDR3 as well. The chain links TRBV3-1 (or the pseudogene TRBV3-2) to TRBJ2-7; 7 bases match TRBD2. The CDR3 consists of 14 residues. CDR1 is LGHDT, CDR2 YNNKEL, per germline (reference sequence). Trimming cost V 1 base and J 4 bases; bases outside gene matches: 4. The CDR3 region has the DNA TGTGCCAGCAGCCAAGGCGGGGGAACGTACGAGCAGTACTTC. It yields the protein CASSQGGGTYEQYF.

The rearrangement uses TRBV2 and TRBJ2-1, with a tentative D call TRBD1 (5 bases). The germline V gene encodes CDR1 SNHLY and CDR2 FYNNEI. Trimming left V 6 bases short and J 8 bases short, with 11 bases between. CDR3 length: 12 residues. The CDR3 coding sequence is TGTGCCAGCAGAGCTCAGGGCGATGAGCAGTTCTTC. It codes for CASRAQGDEQFF.

This chain connects TRBV25-1 to TRBJ2-7, with 10 bases aligning to TRBD2. Germline V gene data show CDR1 as MGHDK and CDR2 as SYGVNS. V was pared by 8 bases and J by 5 bases, with 6 bases of the junction left unmatched. The CDR3 length is 13 residues. The CDR3 loop is CASALAGAHEQYF. In nucleotides, the CDR3 is TGTGCCAGCGCGCTAGCGGGAGCGCACGAGCAGTACTTC.

The chain recombines TRBV11-2 with TRBJ2-5, with TRBD2 matching 15 bases. CDR3 size: 15 residues. Germline V gives CDR1 SGHAT, CDR2 FQNNGV. The V segment lost 9 bases and the J segment 4 bases; nucleotides outside the gene matches: 6. CDR3 coding DNA: TGTGCCAGTTACCGGGGACTAGCGGGAGGAGAGACCCAGTACTTC. Protein: CASYRGLAGGETQYF. The full variable domain, in which reference TRBV11-2 and TRBJ2-5 provide the parts outside the CDR3, is EAGVAQSPRYKIIEKRQSVAFWCNPISGHATLYWYQQILGQGPKLLIQFQNNGVVDDSQLPKDRFSAERLKGVDSTLKIQPAKLEDSAVYLCASYRGLAGGETQYFGPGTRLLVL.

This clone was seen just once. The gene calls are TRBV28 and TRBJ1-2; TRBD1 might be the D (6 bases). Germline CDR1 MDHEN, CDR2 SYDVKM. This CDR3 contains 14 residues. The V gene lost 2 bases and the J gene lost 3 bases, with 10 bases spanning the gap. This CDR3 is CASSLNRVDYGYTF. CDR3 bases: TGTGCCAGCAGTTTAAACAGGGTGGACTATGGCTACACCTTC.

This rearrangement joins TRBV19 to TRBJ1-2; possibly TRBD1 for D (6 bases). Germline CDR1 is LNHDA and CDR2 is SQIVND (reference sequence). The CDR3 is made up of 16 amino acids. Trimming shortened V by 2 bases and J by 5 bases, and 18 bases separated the two germline ends. CDR3 bases: TGTGCCAGTAGTATAACCCCGAGGGGGGGAGATTATGGCTACACCTTC. Translating it yields CASSITPRGGDYGYTF.

The chain joins TRBV18 to TRBJ2-1; 7 bases fit TRBD2. The ends lost 4 bases at V and 7 bases at J; junction bases unmatched: 10. This CDR3 contains 15 residues. From germline, CDR1 is KGHSH and CDR2 LQKENI. The CDR3: CASSQTLAGGNEQFF. CDR3 coding DNA: TGTGCCAGCTCACAAACCTTAGCGGGTGGGAATGAGCAGTTCTTC.

The gene calls are TRBV7-2 and TRBJ1-1; TRBD1 might be the D (5 bases). V gave up 2 bases and J gave up 4 bases, with 11 bases separating them. CDR1 and CDR2 from the germline V gene are SGHTA and FQGNSA. The CDR3 is made up of 14 amino acids. CDR3 region: CASSLSRDLTEAFF. Here the CDR3 DNA reads TGTGCCAGCAGCTTAAGCAGGGATCTCACTGAAGCTTTCTTT. Supplemented by reference TRBV7-2 and TRBJ1-1, the full variable domain reads GAGVSQSPSNKVTEKGKDVELRCDPISGHTALYWYRQSLGQGLEFLIYFQGNSAPDKSGLPSDRFSAERTGGSVSTLTIQRTQQEDSAVYLCASSLSRDLTEAFFGQGTRLTVV.

This clone appeared once. The rearrangement links TRBV18 to TRBJ2-6; possibly TRBD1 for D (5 bases). V was trimmed by 6 bases and J by 0 bases, leaving 12 bases between them. CDR3 length equals 16 residues. CDR1 is KGHSH, CDR2 LQKENI, per germline. The CDR3 region is CASSPGRVSGANVLTF. The CDR3 DNA is TGTGCCAGCTCCCCCGGCAGGGTCTCTGGGGCCAACGTCCTGACTTTC.

This sequence joins TRBV5-1 and TRBJ2-3, with D tentatively TRBD2 (5 bases). The CDR3 consists of 17 residues. Germline CDR1 is SGHRS and CDR2 is YFSETQ. With 0 bases removed from V and 5 bases from J, the gap between germline ends came to 19 bases. CDR3 nucleotides: TGCGCCAGCAGCTTGGCCGAAATGTCAAGGGCGGGAGATACGCAGTATTTT. Its translation: CASSLAEMSRAGDTQYF.

This clone was detected only once. The chain carries TRBV4-1 and TRBJ1-5, with 9 bases matching TRBD1. The CDR3 is made up of 17 amino acids. V gave up 0 bases and J gave up 6 bases; unmatched junction bases: 9. From germline, CDR1 is MGHRA and CDR2 YSYEKL. CDR3 nucleotides: TGCGCCAGCAGCCAAGATCCGCGACAGGGGGTATCTCAGCCCCAGCATTTT. Its translation: CASSQDPRQGVSQPQHF.

V gene TRBV5-1 combines with J gene TRBJ1-1, with unresolved D. With 4 bases removed from V and 0 bases from J, the gap between germline ends came to 7 bases. The CDR3 runs 13 residues. CDR1 and CDR2 (germline): SGHRS, YFSETQ. The CDR3 is CASSTMLNTEAFF. In DNA form, the CDR3 reads TGCGCCAGCAGCACTATGCTGAACACTGAAGCTTTCTTT.

J is TRBJ2-5 and V is TRBV10-3, with 7 bases identical to TRBD1. The CDR3 is made up of 14 amino acids. The ends lost 9 bases at V and 3 bases at J; junction bases unmatched: 10. The germline gives CDR1 ENHRY, CDR2 SYGVKD. The CDR3 loop is CAIRSSGTEETQYF. Written as DNA, the CDR3 is TGTGCCATTCGGTCTTCGGGGACAGAAGAGACCCAGTACTTC.

The chain employs TRBV19 and TRBJ2-5, with TRBD2 matching over 9 bases. CDR3 length: 15 amino acids. Germline lookup yields CDR1 LNHDA and CDR2 SQIVND (reference sequence). Trimming cost V 5 bases and J 0 bases; bases outside gene matches: 4. The CDR3 here is CASSPSGEYQETQYF. DNA of the CDR3: TGTGCCAGTAGTCCTAGCGGGGAGTACCAAGAGACCCAGTACTTC. Filled out from reference TRBV19 and TRBJ2-5, the complete variable domain reads DGGITQSPKYLFRKEGQNVTLSCEQNLNHDAMYWYRQDPGQGLRLIYYSQIVNDFQKGDIAEGYSVSREKKESFPLTVTSAQKNPTAFYLCASSPSGEYQETQYFGPGTRLLVL.

J is TRBJ2-3 and V is TRBV10-3; 7 nucleotides match TRBD1. With V trimmed by 6 bases and J by 0 bases, 15 bases remained unmatched. The CDR3 is made up of 18 amino acids. The germline V gene has CDR1 ENHRY and CDR2 SYGVKD. CDR3 residues: CAIRSPIKGAASTDTQYF. CDR3 DNA sequence: TGTGCCATCAGGAGCCCAATCAAGGGGGCCGCAAGCACAGATACGCAGTATTTT.

CDR3: CASSSQGTSGTSEQFF. The CDR3 DNA is TGCGCCAGCAGCTCACAGGGGACTAGCGGGACCAGTGAGCAGTTCTTC. V gene TRBV5-1 combines with J gene TRBJ2-1; 13 bases are shared with TRBD2. The ends lost 3 bases at V and 9 bases at J; junction bases unmatched: 9. Germline CDR1 reads SGHRS; CDR2 reads YFSETQ. There are 16 residues in the CDR3.

This chain links TRBV18 with TRBJ2-5; D is perhaps TRBD2 (5 bases). The ends were cut back, 3 bases at V and 4 bases at J, with 9 bases in the middle. CDR1 and CDR2 (germline): KGHSH, LQKENI. CDR3 length equals 13 residues. CDR3 nucleotide sequence: TGTGCCAGCTCACCGGAGGCTGCAGAGACCCAGTACTTC. Its protein is CASSPEAAETQYF.

This chain joins TRBV29-1 and TRBJ2-7; 7 nucleotides line up with TRBD2. CDR3 length: 13 amino acids. Trimming removed 7 bases from V and 6 bases from J; junction bases left unmatched: 12. Germline values: CDR1 SQVTM, CDR2 ANQGSEA. In DNA form, the CDR3 reads TGCAGCGCGGGGGGAGACATAGGAGGCGAGCAGTACTTC. The encoded protein is CSAGGDIGGEQYF.

Ten or more counts support this clone. V is TRBV5-1 and J is TRBJ1-1, with 7 bases matching TRBD1. CDR1 and CDR2 (germline): SGHRS, YFSETQ. With 1 base clipped from V and 6 bases from J, the junction kept 6 bases outside the gene matches. The CDR3 has 14 amino acids. CDR3 DNA sequence: TGCGCCAGCAGCTTGAGGGCAGGGGGTGCTGAAGCTTTCTTT. Protein product: CASSLRAGGAEAFF.

This clone was picked up one time. The J gene is TRBJ2-1, the V gene TRBV19, with 7 positions matching TRBD2. The CDR3 covers 14 residues. V was pared by 5 bases and J by 5 bases, with 6 bases of the junction left unmatched. Germline lookup yields CDR1 LNHDA and CDR2 SQIVND (reference sequence). CDR3 sequence (DNA): TGTGCCAGTAGTGCCCGGACTAGGGACAATGAGCAGTTCTTC. Encoded protein: CASSARTRDNEQFF.